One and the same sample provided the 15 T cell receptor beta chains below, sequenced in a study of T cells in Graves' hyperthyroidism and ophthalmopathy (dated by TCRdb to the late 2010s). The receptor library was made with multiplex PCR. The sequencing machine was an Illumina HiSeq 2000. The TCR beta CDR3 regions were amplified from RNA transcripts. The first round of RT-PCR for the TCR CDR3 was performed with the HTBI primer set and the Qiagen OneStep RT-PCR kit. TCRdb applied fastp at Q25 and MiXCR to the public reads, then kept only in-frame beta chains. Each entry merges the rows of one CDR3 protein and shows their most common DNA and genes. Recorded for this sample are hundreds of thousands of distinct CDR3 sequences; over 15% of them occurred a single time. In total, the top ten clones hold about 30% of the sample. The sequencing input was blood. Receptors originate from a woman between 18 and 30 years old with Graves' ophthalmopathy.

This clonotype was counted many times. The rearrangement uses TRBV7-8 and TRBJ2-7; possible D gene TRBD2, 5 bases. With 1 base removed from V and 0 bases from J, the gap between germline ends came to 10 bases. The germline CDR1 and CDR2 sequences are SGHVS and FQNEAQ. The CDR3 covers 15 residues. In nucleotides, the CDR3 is TGTGCCAGCAGCTTAGGGGAGAGGATCTCCTACGAGCAGTACTTC. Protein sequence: CASSLGERISYEQYF.

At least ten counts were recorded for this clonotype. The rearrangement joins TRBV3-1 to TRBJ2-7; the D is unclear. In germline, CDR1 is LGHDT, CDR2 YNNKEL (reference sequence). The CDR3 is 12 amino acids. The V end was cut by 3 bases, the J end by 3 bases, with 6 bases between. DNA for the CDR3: TGTGCCAGCAGCCACTCTAACTACGAGCAGTACTTC. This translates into CASSHSNYEQYF.

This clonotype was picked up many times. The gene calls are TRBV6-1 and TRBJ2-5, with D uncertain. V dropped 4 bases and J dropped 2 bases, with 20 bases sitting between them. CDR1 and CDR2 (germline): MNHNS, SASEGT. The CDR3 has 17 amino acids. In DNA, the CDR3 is TGTGCCAGCAGTGCCGCACCCTTCGGACGGAAACAAGAGACCCAGTACTTC. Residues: CASSAAPFGRKQETQYF.

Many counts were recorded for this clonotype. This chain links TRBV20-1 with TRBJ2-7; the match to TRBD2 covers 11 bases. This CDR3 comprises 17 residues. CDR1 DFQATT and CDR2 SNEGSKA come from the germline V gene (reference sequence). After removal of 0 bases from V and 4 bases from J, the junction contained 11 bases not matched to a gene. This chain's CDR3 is CSARDTLAGANIYEQYF. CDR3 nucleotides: TGCAGTGCTAGAGATACACTAGCGGGGGCCAACATTTACGAGCAGTACTTC.

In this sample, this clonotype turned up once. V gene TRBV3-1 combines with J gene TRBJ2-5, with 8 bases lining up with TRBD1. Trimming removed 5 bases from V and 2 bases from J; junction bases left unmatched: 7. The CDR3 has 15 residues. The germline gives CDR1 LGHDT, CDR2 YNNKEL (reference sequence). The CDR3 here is CASSGTGSPQETQYF. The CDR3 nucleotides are TGTGCCAGCAGCGGGACAGGCTCCCCACAAGAGACCCAGTACTTC.

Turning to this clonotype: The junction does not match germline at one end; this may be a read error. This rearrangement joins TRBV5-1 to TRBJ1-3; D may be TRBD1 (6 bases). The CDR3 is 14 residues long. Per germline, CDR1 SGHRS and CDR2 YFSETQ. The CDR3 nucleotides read TGCGCCAGCAGCCTGGGACATTCTGAAAACACCATATATTTT. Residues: CASSLGHSENTIYF.

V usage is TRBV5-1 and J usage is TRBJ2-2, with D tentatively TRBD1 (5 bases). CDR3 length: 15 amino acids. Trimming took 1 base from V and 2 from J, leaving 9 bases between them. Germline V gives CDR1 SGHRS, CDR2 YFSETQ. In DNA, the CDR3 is TGCGCCAGCAGCTTGACGACAGCTAACACCGGGGAGCTGTTTTTT. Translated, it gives CASSLTTANTGELFF.

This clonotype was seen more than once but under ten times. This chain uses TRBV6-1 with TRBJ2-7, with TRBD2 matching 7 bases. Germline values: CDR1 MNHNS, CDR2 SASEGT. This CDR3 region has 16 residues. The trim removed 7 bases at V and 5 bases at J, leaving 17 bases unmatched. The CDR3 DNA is TGTGCCAGCACCAAATCTATCACGGGAGGACTGGACGAGCAGTACTTC. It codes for CASTKSITGGLDEQYF.

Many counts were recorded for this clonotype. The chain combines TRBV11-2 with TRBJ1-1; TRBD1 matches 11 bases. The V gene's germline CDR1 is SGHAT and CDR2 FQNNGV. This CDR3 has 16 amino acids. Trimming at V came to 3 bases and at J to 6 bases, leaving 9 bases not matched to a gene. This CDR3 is CASSLSSQGQGAEAFF. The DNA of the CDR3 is TGTGCCAGCAGCTTGAGTTCCCAGGGACAGGGGGCTGAAGCTTTCTTT.

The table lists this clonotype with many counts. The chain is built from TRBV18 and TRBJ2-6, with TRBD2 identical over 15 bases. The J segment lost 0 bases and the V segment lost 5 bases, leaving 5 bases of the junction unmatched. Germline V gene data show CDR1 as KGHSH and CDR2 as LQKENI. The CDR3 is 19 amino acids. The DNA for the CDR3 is TGTGCCAGCTCAGAGGGACTAGCGGGAGGAGGCTCTGGGGCCAACGTCCTGACTTTC. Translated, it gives CASSEGLAGGGSGANVLTF.

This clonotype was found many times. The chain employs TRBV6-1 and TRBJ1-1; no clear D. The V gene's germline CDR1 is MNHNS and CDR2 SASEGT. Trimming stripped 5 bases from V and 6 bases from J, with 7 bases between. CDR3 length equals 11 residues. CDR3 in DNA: TGTGCCAGCAGTCTCGGACCTGAAGCTTTCTTT. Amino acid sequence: CASSLGPEAFF.

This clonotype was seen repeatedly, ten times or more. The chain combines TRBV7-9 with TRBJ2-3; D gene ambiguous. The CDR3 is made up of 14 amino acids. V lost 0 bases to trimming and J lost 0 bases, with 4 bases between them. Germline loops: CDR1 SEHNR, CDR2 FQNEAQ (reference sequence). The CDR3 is CASSLADSTDTQYF. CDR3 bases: TGTGCCAGCAGCTTAGCTGATAGCACAGATACGCAGTATTTT.

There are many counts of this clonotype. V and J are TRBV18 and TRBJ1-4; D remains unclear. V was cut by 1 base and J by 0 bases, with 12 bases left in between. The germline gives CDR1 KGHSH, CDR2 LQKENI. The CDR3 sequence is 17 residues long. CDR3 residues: CASSPLGQSATNEKLFF. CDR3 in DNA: TGTGCCAGCTCACCACTAGGTCAGAGTGCAACTAATGAAAAACTGTTTTTT.

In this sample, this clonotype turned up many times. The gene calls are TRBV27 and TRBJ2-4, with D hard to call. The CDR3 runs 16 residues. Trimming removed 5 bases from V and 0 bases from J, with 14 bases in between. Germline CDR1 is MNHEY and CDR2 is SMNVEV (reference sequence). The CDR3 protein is CASSLSHWIAKNIQYF. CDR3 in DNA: TGTGCCAGCAGTCTGTCCCACTGGATAGCCAAAAACATTCAGTACTTC.

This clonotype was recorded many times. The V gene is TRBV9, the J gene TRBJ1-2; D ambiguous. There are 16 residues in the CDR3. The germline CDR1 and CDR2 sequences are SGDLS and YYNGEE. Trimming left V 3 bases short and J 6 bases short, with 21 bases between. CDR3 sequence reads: CASSESSLEGLNGYTF. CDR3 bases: TGTGCCAGCAGCGAGTCCTCCCTCGAGGGTTTGAATGGCTACACCTTC. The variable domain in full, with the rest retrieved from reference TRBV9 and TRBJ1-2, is DSGVTQTPKHLITATGQRVTLRCSPRSGDLSVYWYQQSLDQGLQFLIQYYNGEERAKGNILERFSAQQFPDLHSELNLSSLELGDSALYFCASSESSLEGLNGYTFGSGTRLTVV.